This T cell receptor beta chain was recorded in a study of glioma-infiltrating T cells after dendritic cell vaccination. For the study at large: Patients received autologous tumor lysate-pulsed dendritic cell vaccination between the early 2000s and the early 2010s. Dendritic cells derived from monocytes and pulsed with autologous tumor lysate formed the vaccine.

Germline CDR1 and CDR2: SEHNR and FQNEAQ (reference sequence). The CDR3 loop spans 14 amino acids. V was pared by 5 bases and J by 2 bases, with 3 bases of the junction left unmatched. Blood PBMC samples: pre-vaccination, two weeks post third vaccination, and at tumor progression. This clone has a count of ten or more. The primer mix had 60 V beta and 13 J beta primers. TCRdb keeps only in-frame clones here, not all; method: immunoSEQ multiplex PCR. The sample includes approximately 84,000 clones, 85% to 90% of them seen just once. Material: blood, obtained before dendritic cell vaccination. The chain uses TRBV7-9 and TRBJ1-3; 7 bases fit TRBD1. The clonotype comes from a human donor with glioblastoma. The CDR3 loop reads CASSVTGAGNTIYF. In DNA, the CDR3 is TGTGCCAGCAGCGTTACAGGGGCTGGAAACACCATATATTTT.